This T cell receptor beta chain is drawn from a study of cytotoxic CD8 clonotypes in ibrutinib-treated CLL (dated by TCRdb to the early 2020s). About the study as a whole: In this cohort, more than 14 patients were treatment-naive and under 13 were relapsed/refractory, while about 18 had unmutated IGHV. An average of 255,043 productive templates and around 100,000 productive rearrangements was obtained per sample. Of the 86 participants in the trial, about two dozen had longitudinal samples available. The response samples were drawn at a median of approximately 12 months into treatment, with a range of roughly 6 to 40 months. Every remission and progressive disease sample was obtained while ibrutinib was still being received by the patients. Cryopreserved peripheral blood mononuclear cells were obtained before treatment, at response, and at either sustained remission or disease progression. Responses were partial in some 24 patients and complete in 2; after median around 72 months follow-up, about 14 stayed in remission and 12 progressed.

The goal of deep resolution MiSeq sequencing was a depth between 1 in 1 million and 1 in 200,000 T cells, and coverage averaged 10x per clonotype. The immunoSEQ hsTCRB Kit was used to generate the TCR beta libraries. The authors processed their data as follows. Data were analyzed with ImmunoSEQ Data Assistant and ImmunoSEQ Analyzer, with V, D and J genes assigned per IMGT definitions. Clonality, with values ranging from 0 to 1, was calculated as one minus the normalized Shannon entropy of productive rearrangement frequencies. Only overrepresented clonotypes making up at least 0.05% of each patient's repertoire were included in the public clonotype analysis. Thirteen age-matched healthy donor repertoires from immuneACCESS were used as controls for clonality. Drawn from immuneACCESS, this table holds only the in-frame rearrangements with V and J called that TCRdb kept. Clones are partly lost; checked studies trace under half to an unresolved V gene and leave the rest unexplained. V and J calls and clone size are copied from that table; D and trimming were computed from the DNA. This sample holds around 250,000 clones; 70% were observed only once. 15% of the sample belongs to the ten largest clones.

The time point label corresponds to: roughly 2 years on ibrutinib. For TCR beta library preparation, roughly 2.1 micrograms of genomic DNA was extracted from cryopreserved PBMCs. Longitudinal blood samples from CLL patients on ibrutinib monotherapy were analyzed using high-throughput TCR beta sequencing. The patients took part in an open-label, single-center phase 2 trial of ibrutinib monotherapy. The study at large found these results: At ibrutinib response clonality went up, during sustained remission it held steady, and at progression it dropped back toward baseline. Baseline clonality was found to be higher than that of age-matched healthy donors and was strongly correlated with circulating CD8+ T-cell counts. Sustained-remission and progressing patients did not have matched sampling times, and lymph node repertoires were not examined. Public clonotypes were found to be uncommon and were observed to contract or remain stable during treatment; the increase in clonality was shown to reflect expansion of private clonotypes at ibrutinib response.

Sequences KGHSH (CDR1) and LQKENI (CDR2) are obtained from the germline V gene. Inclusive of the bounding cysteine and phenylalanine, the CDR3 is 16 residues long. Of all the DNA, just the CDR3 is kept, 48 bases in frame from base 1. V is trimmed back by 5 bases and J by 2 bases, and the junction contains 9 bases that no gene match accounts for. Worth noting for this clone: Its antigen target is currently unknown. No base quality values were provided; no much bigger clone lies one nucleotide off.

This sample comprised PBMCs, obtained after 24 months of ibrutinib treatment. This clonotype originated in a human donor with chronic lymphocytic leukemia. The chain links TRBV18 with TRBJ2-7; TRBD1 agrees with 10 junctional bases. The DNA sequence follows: TGTGCCAGCTCATCCGACAGGGGGCTCTCAGCCTACGAGCAGTACTTC. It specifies CASSSDRGLSAYEQYF.